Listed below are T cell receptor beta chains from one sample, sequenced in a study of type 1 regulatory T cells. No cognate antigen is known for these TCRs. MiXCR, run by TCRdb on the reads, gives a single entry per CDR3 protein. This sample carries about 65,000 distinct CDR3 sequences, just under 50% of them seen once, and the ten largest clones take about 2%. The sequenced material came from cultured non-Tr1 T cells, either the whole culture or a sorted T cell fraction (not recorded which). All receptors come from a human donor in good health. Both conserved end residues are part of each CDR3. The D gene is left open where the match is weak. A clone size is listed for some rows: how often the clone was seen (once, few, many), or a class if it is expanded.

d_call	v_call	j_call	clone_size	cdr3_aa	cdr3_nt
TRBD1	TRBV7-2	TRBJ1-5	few	CASSLTGQGNQPQHF	TGTGCCAGCAGCTTGACGGGACAGGGGAATCAGCCCCAGCATTTT
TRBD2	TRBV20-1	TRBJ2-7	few	CSASSGGAPYEQYF	TGCAGTGCCTCCTCGGGGGGGGCGCCCTACGAGCAGTACTTC
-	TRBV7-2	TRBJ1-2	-	CASSSQTPGLRGSGYTF	TGTGCCAGCAGCTCACAAACTCCGGGACTACGGGGGAGTGGCTACACCTTC
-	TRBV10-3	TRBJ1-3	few	CAIRAGTDSGNTIYF	TGTGCCATCAGGGCCGGGACCGACTCTGGAAACACCATATATTTT
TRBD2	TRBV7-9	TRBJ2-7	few	CASSLEGSGGLEQYF	TGTGCCAGCAGCTTAGAGGGTAGCGGGGGGCTCGAGCAGTACTTC
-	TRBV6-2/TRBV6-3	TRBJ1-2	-	CASSRDGLFGYTF	TGTGCCAGCAGTCGGGACGGACTTTTTGGCTACACCTTC
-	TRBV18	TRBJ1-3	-	CASSPLTPQDTIYF	TGTGCCAGCTCACCACTGACGCCTCAGGACACCATATATTTT
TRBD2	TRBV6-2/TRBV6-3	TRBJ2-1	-	CASSYSWRGGNEQFF	TGTGCCAGCAGTTACTCTTGGCGGGGGGGAAATGAGCAGTTCTTC
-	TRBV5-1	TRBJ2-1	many	CASSLELAASYNEQFF	TGCGCCAGCAGCTTGGAACTAGCCGCGTCCTACAATGAGCAGTTCTTC
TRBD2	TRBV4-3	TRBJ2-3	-	CASSQGTGRGSTDTQYF	TGCGCCAGCAGCCAAGGAACCGGGAGGGGGAGCACAGATACGCAGTATTTT
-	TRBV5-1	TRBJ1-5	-	CASSQQGGSNQPQHF	TGCGCCAGCAGCCAACAAGGGGGAAGCAATCAGCCCCAGCATTTT
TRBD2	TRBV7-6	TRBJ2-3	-	CASSPTAGNTDTQYF	TGTGCCAGCAGCCCAACAGCGGGGAACACAGATACGCAGTATTTT
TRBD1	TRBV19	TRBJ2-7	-	CASSERDRGLGQHF	TGTGCCAGTAGTGAACGGGACAGGGGGCTCGGGCAGCACTTC
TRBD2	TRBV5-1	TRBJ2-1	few	CASSPPTSGGYNEQFF	TGCGCCAGCAGCCCACCGACTAGCGGGGGTTACAATGAGCAGTTCTTC
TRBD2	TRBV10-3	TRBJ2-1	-	CAILTSGAYNEQFF	TGTGCCATTCTGACTAGCGGGGCTTACAATGAGCAGTTCTTC
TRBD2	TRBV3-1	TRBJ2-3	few	CASSQDVAGGYWADTQYF	TGTGCCAGCAGCCAAGATGTAGCGGGGGGCTATTGGGCAGATACGCAGTATTTT
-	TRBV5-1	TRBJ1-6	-	CASSLEGQGYNSPLHF	TGCGCCAGCAGCCTGGAGGGCCAGGGCTATAATTCACCCCTCCACTTT
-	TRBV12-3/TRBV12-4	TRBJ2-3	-	CASTIAPPGDTQYF	TGTGCCAGCACCATAGCTCCCCCGGGGGATACGCAGTATTTT
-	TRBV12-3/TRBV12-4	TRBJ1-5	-	CASSYHPGNQPQHF	TGTGCCAGCAGTTACCACCCCGGCAATCAGCCCCAGCATTTT
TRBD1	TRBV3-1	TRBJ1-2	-	CASSQEGGTGRNYGYTF	TGTGCCAGCAGCCAAGAAGGCGGGACAGGTCGTAACTATGGCTACACCTTC
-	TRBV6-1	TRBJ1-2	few	CASSEDNRSYGYTF	TGTGCCAGCAGTGAAGATAACAGAAGCTATGGCTACACCTTC
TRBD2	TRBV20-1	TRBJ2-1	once	CSARATSGGWGEQFF	TGCAGTGCTAGGGCGACTAGCGGGGGCTGGGGTGAGCAGTTCTTC
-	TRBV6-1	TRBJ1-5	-	CASRMGGRDNQPQHF	TGTGCCAGCAGGATGGGGGGCCGTGACAATCAGCCCCAGCATTTT
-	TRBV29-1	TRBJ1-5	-	CSAIMGNQPQHF	TGCAGCGCCATAATGGGCAATCAGCCCCAGCATTTT
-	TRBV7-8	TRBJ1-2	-	CASSLVGGADYGYTF	TGTGCCAGCAGCTTAGTTGGGGGAGCAGACTATGGCTACACCTTC
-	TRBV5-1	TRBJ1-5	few	CASSLEGVRNQPQHF	TGCGCCAGCAGCTTGGAAGGAGTTCGCAATCAGCCCCAGCATTTT
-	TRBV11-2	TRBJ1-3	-	CASKQGISGNTIYF	TGTGCCAGCAAACAGGGCATCTCTGGAAACACCATATATTTT
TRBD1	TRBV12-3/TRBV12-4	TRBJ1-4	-	CASSLGDRDEKLFF	TGTGCCAGCAGTTTAGGGGACAGGGACGAAAAACTGTTTTTT
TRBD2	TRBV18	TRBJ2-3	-	CASSTDRLAGVTDTQYF	TGTGCCAGCTCAACCGATAGACTAGCGGGGGTCACAGATACGCAGTATTTT
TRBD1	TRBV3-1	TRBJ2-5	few	CASNGQGARETQYF	TGTGCCAGCAACGGACAGGGGGCTCGGGAGACCCAGTACTTC
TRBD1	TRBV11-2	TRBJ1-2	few	CASSSLGTGEGGGYTF	TGTGCCAGCAGCTCACTCGGGACAGGCGAAGGGGGTGGCTACACCTTC
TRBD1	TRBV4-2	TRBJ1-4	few	CASSQADRIATNEKLFF	TGTGCCAGCAGCCAAGCGGACAGGATTGCAACTAATGAAAAACTGTTTTTT
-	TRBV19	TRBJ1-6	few	CAFRTLNSPLHF	TGTGCCTTCCGGACGCTTAATTCACCCCTCCACTTT
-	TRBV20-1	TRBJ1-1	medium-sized	CSATGANTEAFF	TGCAGTGCTACAGGGGCGAACACTGAAGCTTTCTTT
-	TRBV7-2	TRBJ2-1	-	CASSLAAVHNEQFF	TGTGCCAGCAGCTTAGCGGCGGTCCACAATGAGCAGTTCTTC
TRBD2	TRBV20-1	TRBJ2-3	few	CSASMWDSGDTDTQYF	TGCAGTGCCAGTATGTGGGATAGCGGGGACACAGATACGCAGTATTTT
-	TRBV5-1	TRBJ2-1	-	CASSNPGGNEQFF	TGCGCCAGCAGTAATCCCGGCGGAAATGAGCAGTTCTTC
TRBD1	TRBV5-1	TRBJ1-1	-	CASSYRGQTEAFF	TGCGCCAGCAGCTACAGGGGACAAACTGAAGCTTTCTTT
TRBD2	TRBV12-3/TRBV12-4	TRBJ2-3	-	CASSLRLAGTDTQYF	TGTGCCAGCAGTCTAAGGCTAGCGGGCACAGATACGCAGTATTTT
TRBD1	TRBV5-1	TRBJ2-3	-	CASSLLGQGGADTQYF	TGCGCCAGCAGCTTGCTCGGACAGGGAGGAGCAGATACGCAGTATTTT
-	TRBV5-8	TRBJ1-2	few	CARNWGKLGAGGYTF	TGTGCCAGAAATTGGGGTAAACTTGGGGCGGGAGGCTACACCTTC
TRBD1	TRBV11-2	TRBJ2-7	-	CASNLVTGQGTYEQYF	TGTGCCAGCAACCTTGTGACGGGACAGGGGACCTACGAGCAGTACTTC
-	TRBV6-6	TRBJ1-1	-	CASSFYPIQTDTEAFF	TGTGCCAGCAGTTTTTACCCAATCCAAACTGACACTGAAGCTTTCTTT
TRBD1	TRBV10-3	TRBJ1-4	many	CAISQTGTGVEKLFF	TGTGCCATCAGCCAGACCGGGACAGGGGTTGAAAAACTGTTTTTT
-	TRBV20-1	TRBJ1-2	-	CSASPTERGYTF	TGCAGTGCCAGCCCCACAGAAAGGGGCTACACCTTC
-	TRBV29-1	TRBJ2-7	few	CSGGDRSGVQYF	TGCAGCGGAGGGGACCGTTCGGGAGTGCAGTACTTC
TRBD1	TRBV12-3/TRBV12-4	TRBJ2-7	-	CASSKDAGGSYEQYF	TGTGCCAGCAGCAAAGACGCAGGGGGTTCCTACGAGCAGTACTTC
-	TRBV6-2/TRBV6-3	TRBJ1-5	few	CASSYGGGNQPQHF	TGTGCCAGCAGTTACGGTGGAGGCAATCAGCCCCAGCATTTT
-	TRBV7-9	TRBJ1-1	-	CASSFGGPTEAFF	TGTGCCAGCAGCTTCGGGGGGCCCACTGAAGCTTTCTTT
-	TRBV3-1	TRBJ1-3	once	CASSQGSPRRPGNTIYF	TGTGCCAGCAGCCAAGGGAGCCCGAGGCGCCCTGGAAACACCATATATTTT
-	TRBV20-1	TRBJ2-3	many	CSGSWGSSTDTQYF	TGCAGTGGGTCTTGGGGGTCTAGCACAGATACGCAGTATTTT